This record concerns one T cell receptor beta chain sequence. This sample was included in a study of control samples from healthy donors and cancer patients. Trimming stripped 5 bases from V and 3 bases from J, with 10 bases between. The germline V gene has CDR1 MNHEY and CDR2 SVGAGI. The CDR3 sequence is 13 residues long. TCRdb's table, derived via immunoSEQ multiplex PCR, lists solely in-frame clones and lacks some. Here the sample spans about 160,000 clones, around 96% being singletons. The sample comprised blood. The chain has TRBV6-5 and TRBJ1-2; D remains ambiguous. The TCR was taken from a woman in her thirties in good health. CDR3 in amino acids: CASSTRSDYGYTF. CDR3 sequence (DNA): TGTGCCAGCAGTACCCGGTCGGACTATGGCTACACCTTC.